This TCR beta chain was retrieved from a study of T cell changes during pregnancy in multiple sclerosis. Germline CDR1 LNHDA, CDR2 SQIVND (reference sequence). The CDR3 is 15 residues long. Trimming shortened V by 4 bases and J by 1 base, and 13 bases separated the two germline ends. Some clones are missing from TCRdb's copy, which holds only in-frame ones; the method was immunoSEQ multiplex PCR. The sample carries roughly 51,000 clones, about 90% recorded once. This material consisted of CD4+ T cells from peripheral blood mononuclear cells, taken after pregnancy. The clonotype was recovered from a female donor in good health, enrolled as a control in a pregnancy study. V gene TRBV19 combines with J gene TRBJ1-1; perhaps TRBD1 as D (6 bases). The CDR3 DNA reads as TGTGCCAGTAGTACAGGGGATGGAAGGAACACTGAAGCTTTCTTT. Protein product: CASSTGDGRNTEAFF.